This T cell receptor (beta chain) is drawn from a study of glioma-infiltrating T cells (dated by TCRdb to 2016 to 2018). Background on the whole study: TCR alpha- and beta-chain repertoires were sequenced from glioma tissue, non-neoplastic brain tissue and matched peripheral blood mononuclear cells. To measure divergence between tissue and blood T-cell populations, each tissue-infiltrating repertoire was compared with the peripheral blood repertoire of the same patient. The paired cohort was made up of three low-grade glioma patients, about 8 primary glioblastoma patients and three non-glioma patients who contributed non-neoplastic brain tissue.

The CDR3 numbers 13 residues from cysteine through phenylalanine. Kept here is only the CDR3 DNA, which spans 39 bases and is read in frame from base 1. The germline V gene (reference sequence) sets CDR1 to DFQATT and CDR2 to SNEGSKA. V drops 3 bases and J drops 5 bases, leaving 11 bases in between. TCR alpha and beta CDR3 regions were amplified with the iRepertoire nested amplicon-rescue multiplex PCR (arm-PCR) platform from RNA. For one-step reverse transcription and amplification, 100-400 ng of tissue mRNA or PBMC total RNA was used as input. Following bead purification, Illumina adapters were added through a secondary multiplex PCR, and the libraries were then gel-purified between 200 and 400 bp. Internal 6-nucleotide barcodes were carried by the libraries and were used for demultiplexing. The libraries were sequenced on an Illumina MiSeq using 2x220 or 2x250 nucleotide paired-end reads. As for the authors' bioinformatics: FLASH 1.2.11 was used to merge paired reads, and BWA-MEM then aligned the reads to the GRCh37 human genome before TRA and TRB reads were extracted. V and J assignment used an IMGT-derived reference of cassette sequences and CDR3 motifs that included pseudogenes. Reads were translated in three frames, and productive CDR3s were defined by a C…FGXG motif without stop codons. Unique combinations of V-J cassette pair and CDR3 amino acid sequence were defined as clonotypes. Reads were filtered by Hamming distance, with the threshold set by the sequence error rate of each sample in mapped regions. The public sequencing data were trimmed at Q25 with fastp and processed into clonotypes with MiXCR by TCRdb, which kept only in-frame beta chains. Every CDR3 protein is listed once, alongside the most common genes and DNA of its rows. The V and J calls were not made by the authors but by TCRdb's processing. Within this sample are about 140,000 distinct CDR3 sequences, with about two fifths of them counted one time only. The ten largest clones represent roughly 20% of the sample.

What the work shows at the level of the full study, not this receptor alone: Small numbers underpinned the group comparisons: roughly eight glioblastoma patients, three low-grade glioma patients and three non-neoplastic patients. Very few CDR3 sequences were found to be shared between tissue and blood, and this scarcity was attributed to high CDR3 diversity and limited sampling. VJ-independent divergence between tissue and blood was found to be below expectation in non-neoplastic patients but above expectation in all gliomas, particularly low-grade gliomas.

The sample holds many counts of this clonotype. No cognate antigen has been identified for it. It has no much larger one-base neighbor in the sample; base qualities were not kept. The source material was glioma tissue, nonneoplastic brain tissue, or PBMCs (not recorded which). The chain couples TRBV20-1 to TRBJ1-5; D gene: possibly TRBD1, on 5 matching bases. The receptor comes from a human donor with low-grade glioma or glioblastoma, undergoing nonglioma brain surgery, or in good health (not recorded which). The DNA sequence is as follows: TGCAGTGCTAGGTCCAGGGTGGATCAGCCCCAGCATTTT. Its translation reads: CSARSRVDQPQHF.